This TCR beta chain was retrieved from a study of blood T cells in healthy people across ages. Study results and limitations: Per-million-T-cell TCR beta diversity fell roughly linearly with age.

The CDR3 sequence is 13 residues long. Germline V CDR1 and CDR2: SEHNR, FQNEAQ (reference sequence). V was cut by 2 bases and J by 12 bases, with 17 bases left in between. A sample-barcoded 5' primer and a J-beta primer mix were used in a second PCR of roughly 6 to 11 cycles. A template-switch adaptor with 12 random nucleotides tagged each cDNA molecule. TCRdb analysed the 5' RACE reads with MiXCR anew, one entry per CDR3 protein. The repertoire holds about 1,500,000 distinct CDR3 sequences, with 28% as singletons. With regard to this clonotype: Antigen specificity is unknown.

The V gene is TRBV7-9, the J gene TRBJ2-7; weak D call: TRBD2 (5 bases). The specimen sequenced was blood. The TCR was taken from a woman aged 25 to 39 in good health. The CDR3 DNA is TGTGCCAGCAGCTTAATGGGAGAAGAGACCCGGTACTTC. Protein sequence: CASSLMGEETRYF.